Below are 7 T cell receptor beta chains sequenced from a single sample in a study of identical twins. TCRdb re-called the 5' RACE reads with MiXCR, one entry per CDR3 protein. The sample has about 810,000 distinct CDR3 sequences, 10% to 15% seen once. The sample was also linked to a second study, of yellow fever vaccine responses in identical twins.

Sequencing input: PBMCs. All receptors come from a young woman in good health.

In its sample, this clonotype was seen a few times. Germline and junction disagree at one end, which may indicate a read error. The chain employs TRBV20-1 and TRBJ2-1; D remains unclear. There are 13 residues in the CDR3. Germline-derived CDR1 and CDR2 are DFQATT and SNEGSKA (reference sequence). CDR3 region: CSAREGKPNGQFF. The DNA of the CDR3 is TGCAGTGCTAGAGAGGGGAAACCGAATGGGCAGTTCTTC.

This clonotype was picked up many times. The gene calls are TRBV18 and TRBJ2-3; D is unresolved. Trimming removed 6 bases at V and 0 bases at J, with 10 bases between. CDR3 length: 14 residues. Per germline, CDR1 KGHSH and CDR2 LQKENI. The CDR3 DNA sequence: TGTGCCAGCTCGCCAGATCCTAGCACAGATACGCAGTATTTT. It encodes CASSPDPSTDTQYF.

V is TRBV5-5 and J is TRBJ2-1, with unresolved D. The germline V gene has CDR1 SGHKS and CDR2 YYEKEE (reference sequence). The CDR3 sequence is 12 residues long. Trimming cost V 4 bases and J 7 bases, with 9 bases left between them. As DNA, the CDR3 is TGTGCCAGCAGCCGCCGGACGAATGAGCAGTTCTTC. Translated, it gives CASSRRTNEQFF.

J is TRBJ2-4 and V is TRBV11-2, with no clear D. Germline lookup yields CDR1 SGHAT and CDR2 FQNNGV. The germline V and J ends were trimmed by 5 bases and 0 bases, with 11 bases remaining between them. The CDR3 sequence is 15 residues long. The CDR3 is CASSVRTVAKNIQYF. CDR3 DNA sequence: TGTGCCAGCAGCGTAAGGACGGTAGCCAAAAACATTCAGTACTTC.

In this sample, this clonotype turned up a few times. This rearrangement joins TRBV25-1 to TRBJ2-5, with 7 bases identical to TRBD1. With V trimmed by 9 bases and J by 2 bases, 12 bases remained unmatched. The germline CDR1 and CDR2 sequences are MGHDK and SYGVNS. The CDR3 totals 15 residues. The CDR3, as DNA: TGTGCCAGTACCCCCCTCGACAGGGATCAAGAGACCCAGTACTTC. The encoded protein is CASTPLDRDQETQYF.

This clonotype has only a few counts. V is TRBV4-1 and J is TRBJ2-4; a weak D match, TRBD1 (5 bases). The germline CDR1 and CDR2 sequences are MGHRA and YSYEKL. The CDR3 runs 20 residues. V was pared by 0 bases and J by 0 bases, with 21 bases between. The CDR3 DNA sequence: TGCGCCAGCAGCCAAGAGATTACAGGTTTTTCATCTTTAGCCAAAAACATTCAGTACTTC. It encodes CASSQEITGFSSLAKNIQYF.

This clonotype was seen more than once but under ten times. The gene calls are TRBV3-1 and TRBJ2-3, with D hard to call. Germline V gives CDR1 LGHDT, CDR2 YNNKEL (reference sequence). This CDR3 spans 15 amino acids. The V end was cut by 0 bases, the J end by 7 bases, with 14 bases between. Here the CDR3 reads CASSQDPGRMNTQYF. Written as DNA, the CDR3 is TGTGCCAGCAGCCAAGACCCAGGACGGATGAATACGCAGTATTTT.